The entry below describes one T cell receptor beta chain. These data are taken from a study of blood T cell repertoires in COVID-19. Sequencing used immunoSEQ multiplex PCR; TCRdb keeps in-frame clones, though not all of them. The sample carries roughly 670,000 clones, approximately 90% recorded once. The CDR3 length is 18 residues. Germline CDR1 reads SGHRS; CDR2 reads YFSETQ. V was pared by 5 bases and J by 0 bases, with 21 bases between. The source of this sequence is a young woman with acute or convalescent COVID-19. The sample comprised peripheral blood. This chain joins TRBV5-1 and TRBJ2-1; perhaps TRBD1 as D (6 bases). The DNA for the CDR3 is TGCGCCAGCAGTAGGCACAGGGTGACGGAGAGCTCCTACAATGAGCAGTTCTTC. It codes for CASSRHRVTESSYNEQFF.